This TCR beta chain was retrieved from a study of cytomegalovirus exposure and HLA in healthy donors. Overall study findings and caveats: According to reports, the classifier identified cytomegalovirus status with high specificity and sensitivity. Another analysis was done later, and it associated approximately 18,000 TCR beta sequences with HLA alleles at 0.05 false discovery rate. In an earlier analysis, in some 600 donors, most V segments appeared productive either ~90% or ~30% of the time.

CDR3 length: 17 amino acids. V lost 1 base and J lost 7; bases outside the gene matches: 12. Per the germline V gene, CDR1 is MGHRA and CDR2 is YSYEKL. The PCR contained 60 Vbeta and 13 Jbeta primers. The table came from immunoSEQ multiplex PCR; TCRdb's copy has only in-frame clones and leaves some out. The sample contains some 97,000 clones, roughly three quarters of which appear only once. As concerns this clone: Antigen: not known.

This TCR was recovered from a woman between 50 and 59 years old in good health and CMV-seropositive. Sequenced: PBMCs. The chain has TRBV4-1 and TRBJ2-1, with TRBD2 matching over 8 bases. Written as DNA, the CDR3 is TGCGCCAGCAGCCAAGTACGAGCGGGAGTGTTAGAAAATGAGCAGTTCTTC. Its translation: CASSQVRAGVLENEQFF.